This is a list of T cell receptor beta chains from one sample in a study of blood T cell repertoires in COVID-19. Profiled with immunoSEQ multiplex PCR; TCRdb holds only in-frame clones, not every one. The table records 85,000 to 100,000 clones, 90% of them present only once. Source material: peripheral blood. Receptors originate from a man aged 60 to 75 with acute or convalescent COVID-19. Both conserved end residues are part of each CDR3. The D gene is left open where the match is weak. Rows may omit the clone size; those that give it use once, few, many or a size class.

clone_size: NA; j_call: TRBJ1-5; v_call: TRBV7-9; d_call: NA; cdr3_aa: CASSPQGASNQPQHF; cdr3_nt: TGTGCCAGCAGCCCCCAAGGGGCCAGCAATCAGCCCCAGCATTTT
clone_size: once; j_call: TRBJ1-2; v_call: TRBV29-1; d_call: NA; cdr3_aa: CSVSGTRSGLPYGYTF; cdr3_nt: TGCAGCGTCAGCGGGACAAGGTCGGGCCTTCCATATGGCTACACCTTC
clone_size: NA; j_call: TRBJ1-3; v_call: TRBV30; d_call: NA; cdr3_aa: CAWSQADNSGNTIYF; cdr3_nt: TGTGCCTGGAGCCAGGCGGACAACTCTGGAAACACCATATATTTT
clone_size: NA; j_call: TRBJ1-1; v_call: TRBV12-5; d_call: NA; cdr3_aa: CASGTPGTLNMNTEAFF; cdr3_nt: TGTGCTAGTGGTACCCCCGGGACACTCAACATGAACACTGAAGCTTTCTTT
clone_size: NA; j_call: TRBJ1-3; v_call: TRBV19; d_call: NA; cdr3_aa: CASIKRPGAGNTIYF; cdr3_nt: TGTGCCAGTATCAAGAGGCCCGGTGCGGGAAACACCATATATTTT
clone_size: NA; j_call: TRBJ2-3; v_call: TRBV7-9; d_call: TRBD2; cdr3_aa: CASSYPRGGFTDTQYF; cdr3_nt: TGTGCCAGCAGTTATCCCCGGGGGGGATTCACAGATACGCAGTATTTT
clone_size: once; j_call: TRBJ2-1; v_call: TRBV12-3/TRBV12-4; d_call: NA; cdr3_aa: CAIRAGGSNEQFF; cdr3_nt: TGTGCCATCCGCGCTGGGGGGTCGAATGAGCAGTTCTTC
clone_size: NA; j_call: TRBJ2-2; v_call: TRBV7-6; d_call: NA; cdr3_aa: CASSAELTGELFF; cdr3_nt: TGTGCCAGCAGCGCCGAACTCACCGGGGAGCTGTTTTTT
clone_size: NA; j_call: TRBJ2-7; v_call: TRBV14; d_call: NA; cdr3_aa: CASSPERAETYEQYF; cdr3_nt: TGTGCCAGCAGCCCCGAGAGGGCCGAAACCTACGAGCAGTACTTC
clone_size: NA; j_call: TRBJ1-4; v_call: TRBV7-9; d_call: TRBD1; cdr3_aa: CASSQGVSDNEKLFF; cdr3_nt: TGTGCCAGCAGCCAGGGGGTCAGTGATAATGAAAAACTGTTTTTT
clone_size: NA; j_call: TRBJ1-4; v_call: TRBV6-6; d_call: NA; cdr3_aa: CASSLASSANEKLFF; cdr3_nt: TGTGCCAGCAGCTTAGCGAGCTCGGCTAATGAAAAACTGTTTTTT
clone_size: NA; j_call: TRBJ1-3; v_call: TRBV7-2; d_call: NA; cdr3_aa: CASSPFAGPGNTIYF; cdr3_nt: TGTGCCAGCAGCCCCTTCGCGGGGCCGGGAAACACCATATATTTT
clone_size: NA; j_call: TRBJ1-4; v_call: TRBV10-2; d_call: NA; cdr3_aa: CASRRGYNEKLFF; cdr3_nt: TGCGCCAGCAGGCGAGGGTATAATGAAAAACTGTTTTTT
clone_size: NA; j_call: TRBJ1-5; v_call: TRBV2; d_call: NA; cdr3_aa: CASSPEGNQPQHF; cdr3_nt: TGTGCCAGCAGTCCAGAGGGCAATCAGCCCCAGCATTTT
clone_size: NA; j_call: TRBJ2-2; v_call: TRBV6-5; d_call: NA; cdr3_aa: CASSYSWGLELFF; cdr3_nt: TGTGCCAGCAGTTACTCGTGGGGGCTGGAGCTGTTTTTT
clone_size: NA; j_call: TRBJ1-5; v_call: TRBV3-1/TRBV3-2; d_call: TRBD1; cdr3_aa: CASSGTGTGVGQPQHF; cdr3_nt: TGTGCCAGCAGCGGAACCGGGACAGGGGTTGGTCAGCCCCAGCATTTT
clone_size: NA; j_call: TRBJ2-5; v_call: TRBV20-1; d_call: TRBD2; cdr3_aa: CSPRGGETQYF; cdr3_nt: TGCAGTCCGCGGGGGGGAGAGACCCAGTACTTC
clone_size: NA; j_call: TRBJ1-2; v_call: TRBV29-1; d_call: NA; cdr3_aa: CSVGDTSGGYTF; cdr3_nt: TGCAGCGTCGGAGACACCTCAGGGGGCTACACCTTC
clone_size: NA; j_call: TRBJ2-5; v_call: TRBV30; d_call: TRBD2; cdr3_aa: CAWSFSSSSGGGKTQYF; cdr3_nt: TGTGCCTGGAGTTTCTCTTCCTCTAGCGGGGGGGGTAAGACCCAGTACTTC
clone_size: NA; j_call: TRBJ2-1; v_call: TRBV20-1; d_call: NA; cdr3_aa: CSATGNEQFF; cdr3_nt: TGCAGTGCCACAGGGAATGAGCAGTTCTTC
clone_size: once; j_call: TRBJ1-5; v_call: TRBV3-1/TRBV3-2; d_call: NA; cdr3_aa: CASSQELGNQPQHF; cdr3_nt: TGTGCCAGCAGCCAAGAACTAGGGAATCAGCCCCAGCATTTT
clone_size: NA; j_call: TRBJ1-1; v_call: TRBV6-5; d_call: TRBD1; cdr3_aa: CASSYRGLFDTEAFF; cdr3_nt: TGTGCCAGCTCATACAGGGGTCTCTTTGACACTGAAGCTTTCTTT
clone_size: once; j_call: TRBJ2-3; v_call: TRBV15; d_call: NA; cdr3_aa: CATSRDWGDTDTQYF; cdr3_nt: TGTGCCACCAGCAGAGATTGGGGGGACACAGATACGCAGTATTTT
clone_size: NA; j_call: TRBJ1-1; v_call: TRBV10-3; d_call: TRBD1; cdr3_aa: CAITKGQGSVGTEAFF; cdr3_nt: TGTGCCATCACCAAGGGACAGGGATCGGTGGGCACTGAAGCTTTCTTT
clone_size: NA; j_call: TRBJ2-3; v_call: TRBV5-1; d_call: TRBD2; cdr3_aa: CASSLGLAWADTQYF; cdr3_nt: TGCGCCAGCAGCTTGGGACTAGCCTGGGCAGATACGCAGTATTTT
clone_size: NA; j_call: TRBJ1-3; v_call: TRBV6-1; d_call: NA; cdr3_aa: CASSEAYAGGISGNTIYF; cdr3_nt: TGTGCCAGCAGTGAAGCCTATGCGGGAGGGATCTCTGGAAACACCATATATTTT
clone_size: NA; j_call: TRBJ2-7; v_call: TRBV5-8; d_call: TRBD2; cdr3_aa: CASSLAGGPYEQYF; cdr3_nt: TGTGCCAGCAGCTTAGCGGGGGGGCCGTACGAGCAGTACTTC
clone_size: NA; j_call: TRBJ2-5; v_call: TRBV30; d_call: NA; cdr3_aa: CAWSIGDVETQYF; cdr3_nt: TGTGCCTGGAGTATAGGGGATGTAGAGACCCAGTACTTC
clone_size: NA; j_call: TRBJ1-1; v_call: TRBV5-1; d_call: NA; cdr3_aa: CASSLGDNTEAFF; cdr3_nt: TGCGCCAGCAGCTTGGGCGATAACACTGAAGCTTTCTTT
clone_size: NA; j_call: TRBJ1-4; v_call: TRBV18; d_call: TRBD1; cdr3_aa: CASSPPRTGLVGEKLFF; cdr3_nt: TGTGCCAGCTCACCACCGCGGACAGGTCTGGTTGGTGAAAAACTGTTTTTT
clone_size: NA; j_call: TRBJ2-1; v_call: TRBV2; d_call: NA; cdr3_aa: CASTLESYNEQFF; cdr3_nt: TGTGCCAGCACACTAGAGTCCTACAATGAGCAGTTCTTC
clone_size: NA; j_call: TRBJ1-3; v_call: TRBV6-5; d_call: NA; cdr3_aa: CASSYTGGNTIYF; cdr3_nt: TGTGCCAGCAGTTACACAGGGGGAAACACCATATATTTT
clone_size: NA; j_call: TRBJ1-2; v_call: TRBV18; d_call: NA; cdr3_aa: CASSPVFAGNGYTF; cdr3_nt: TGTGCCAGCTCACCAGTTTTTGCCGGTAATGGCTACACCTTC
clone_size: NA; j_call: TRBJ1-3; v_call: TRBV7-8; d_call: NA; cdr3_aa: CASSLVSGSYAGNTIYF; cdr3_nt: TGTGCCAGCAGCTTAGTATCTGGGAGCTACGCTGGAAACACCATATATTTT
clone_size: NA; j_call: TRBJ1-5; v_call: TRBV19; d_call: TRBD1; cdr3_aa: CASSMIGGGGQPQHF; cdr3_nt: TGTGCCAGTAGTATGATCGGAGGGGGCGGGCAGCCCCAGCATTTT